Presented here are 16 T cell receptor beta chains from one specimen sequenced in a study of T cell responses to AZD1222 COVID-19 vaccine. This table comes from immunoSEQ multiplex PCR, and its TCRdb copy is limited to in-frame clones, with some not included. Here the sample spans over 120,000 clones, approximately 85% being singletons. The specimen comprised peripheral blood, sampled on day 0 of AZD1222 vaccination. The receptors here all came from an adult in good health.

V and J are TRBV12-3 or TRBV12-4 and TRBJ2-1; D is ambiguous. The CDR3 length is 11 residues. V dropped 4 bases and J dropped 12 bases, with 10 bases sitting between them. The CDR3 sequence: CASSWKFGQFF. As DNA, the CDR3 is TGTGCCAGCAGTTGGAAGTTCGGGCAGTTCTTC.

The chain recombines TRBV18 with TRBJ1-1; 8 bases agree with TRBD1. V gave up 8 bases and J gave up 6 bases; unmatched junction bases: 8. Germline V CDR1 and CDR2: KGHSH, LQKENI. This CDR3 is built from 13 residues. For the CDR3, the DNA is TGTGCCAGCGCGAAAACAGGGGGTGCTGAAGCTTTCTTT. Translation gives CASAKTGGAEAFF.

The chain joins TRBV5-6 to TRBJ1-1, with D possibly matching TRBD1 (5 bases). The CDR3 extends over 15 amino acids. The ends were cut back, 2 bases at V and 0 bases at J, with 11 bases in the middle. In germline, CDR1 is SGHDT, CDR2 YYEEEE. The CDR3 DNA reads as TGTGCCAGCAGCTTCCTCGACAGAGTGAACACTGAAGCTTTCTTT. Protein sequence: CASSFLDRVNTEAFF. Full variable domain (remainder filled in from reference TRBV5-6 and TRBJ1-1): DAGVTQSPTHLIKTRGQQVTLRCSPKSGHDTVSWYQQALGQGPQFIFQYYEEEERQRGNFPDRFSGHQFPNYSSELNVNALLLGDSALYLCASSFLDRVNTEAFFGQGTRLTVV.

The CDR3 sequence is CASSEGQPLSYEQYF. In DNA form, the CDR3 reads TGTGCCAGCAGTGAAGGACAGCCGCTTTCATACGAGCAGTACTTC. The genes are TRBV6-1 and TRBJ2-7; perhaps TRBD1 as D (5 bases). This CDR3 has 15 amino acids. V shed 1 base and J shed 4 bases, with 14 bases lying between them. Germline V gene lookup returns CDR1 MNHNS and CDR2 SASEGT.

The rearrangement uses TRBV7-9 and TRBJ1-6, with D tentatively TRBD1 (6 bases). The CDR3 sequence is 15 residues long. Germline-derived CDR1 and CDR2 are SEHNR and FQNEAQ (reference sequence). V was clipped by 1 base and J by 9 bases, with 13 bases between them. CDR3 nucleotide sequence: TGTGCCAGCAGCTTAGTCGCAGGGGAACGTTCACCCCTCCACTTT. This codes for CASSLVAGERSPLHF.

The chain carries TRBV2 and TRBJ1-1; D is perhaps TRBD1 (5 bases). CDR3 length equals 13 residues. V lost 7 bases, J lost 2 bases, and 11 bases lay in between. Per germline, CDR1 SNHLY and CDR2 FYNNEI. The CDR3: CASNKQGNTEAFF. The CDR3, as DNA: TGTGCCAGCAACAAGCAGGGAAACACTGAAGCTTTCTTT.

The chain joins TRBV28 to TRBJ1-1, with a tentative D call TRBD1 (5 bases). V was trimmed by 5 bases and J by 8 bases, leaving 12 bases between them. Germline lookup yields CDR1 MDHEN and CDR2 SYDVKM. The CDR3 extends over 12 amino acids. In DNA form, the CDR3 reads TGTGCCAGCAGTGAACCGGGACGCGAAGCTTTCTTT. It specifies CASSEPGREAFF.

The V and J genes are TRBV2 and TRBJ2-7; unclear D gene. CDR3 length: 8 amino acids. Per the germline V gene, CDR1 is SNHLY and CDR2 is FYNNEI. Trimming stripped 3 bases from V and 9 bases from J, with 0 bases between. The CDR3 DNA sequence: TGTGCCAGCAGTGAGCAGTACTTC. It codes for CASSEQYF. Filled out from reference TRBV2 and TRBJ2-7, the complete variable domain reads EPEVTQTPSHQVTQMGQEVILRCVPISNHLYFYWYRQILGQKVEFLVSFYNNEISEKSEIFDDQFSVERPDGSNFTLKIRSTKLEDSAMYFCASSEQYFGPGTRLTVT.

J is TRBJ1-2 and V is TRBV5-1; D gene uncertain. The CDR3 totals 17 residues. Germline CDR1 and CDR2: SGHRS and YFSETQ. Between the trimmed V and J ends, which lost 0 bases and 2 bases, there was a span of 17 bases. This CDR3 is CASSLEPRPQRNYGYTF. The CDR3 DNA follows: TGCGCCAGCAGCTTGGAGCCAAGACCGCAGAGGAACTATGGCTACACCTTC.

The V call is TRBV7-8, the J call TRBJ2-1, with 10 bases identical to TRBD2. Per germline, CDR1 SGHVS and CDR2 FQNEAQ. This CDR3 spans 15 amino acids. With V trimmed by 3 bases and J by 7 bases, 6 bases remained unmatched. The CDR3 DNA sequence: TGTGCCAGCAGCTTTCAAGCGGGAGGGGGGAATGAGCAGTTCTTC. Protein product: CASSFQAGGGNEQFF.

The genes are TRBV10-1 and TRBJ1-1; no reliable D call. The V gene's germline CDR1 is WNHNN and CDR2 SYGVQD (reference sequence). V dropped 0 bases and J dropped 4 bases, with 6 bases sitting between them. This CDR3 spans 13 amino acids. The CDR3 DNA reads as TGCGCCAGCAGTGAGTCGACATTCACTGAAGCTTTCTTT. Translation: CASSESTFTEAFF.

V is TRBV19 and J is TRBJ2-4; weak D call: TRBD1 (5 bases). The CDR3 runs 16 residues. Per the germline V gene, CDR1 is LNHDA and CDR2 is SQIVND (reference sequence). Trimming removed 3 bases at V and 8 bases at J, with 20 bases between. The CDR3 region has the DNA TGTGCCAGTAGTATGGCGGTAGGGGCGTTTGGGGACATTCAGTACTTC. The encoded protein is CASSMAVGAFGDIQYF. The full variable domain, rest sourced from reference TRBV19 and TRBJ2-4, is DGGITQSPKYLFRKEGQNVTLSCEQNLNHDAMYWYRQDPGQGLRLIYYSQIVNDFQKGDIAEGYSVSREKKESFPLTVTSAQKNPTAFYLCASSMAVGAFGDIQYFGAGTRLSVL.

The chain uses TRBV10-1 and TRBJ1-1, with D possibly TRBD1 on 5 matching bases. The CDR3 covers 13 residues. The germline gives CDR1 WNHNN, CDR2 SYGVQD (reference sequence). V lost 7 bases and J lost 8, with 17 bases in between. CDR3 loop: CASTPGGASEAFF. As DNA, the CDR3 is TGCGCCAGCACCCCGGGGGGAGCATCCGAAGCTTTCTTT.

The rearrangement uses TRBV7-2 and TRBJ1-5, with D possibly TRBD1 on 6 matching bases. Trimming removed 6 bases from V and 9 bases from J, with 15 bases in between. Germline values: CDR1 SGHTA, CDR2 FQGNSA. The CDR3 sequence is 13 residues long. CDR3 DNA: TGTGCCAGCAGTCGGACAGATTCAACGCCCCAGCATTTT. Residues: CASSRTDSTPQHF. The full variable domain, rest sourced from reference TRBV7-2 and TRBJ1-5, is GAGVSQSPSNKVTEKGKDVELRCDPISGHTALYWYRQSLGQGLEFLIYFQGNSAPDKSGLPSDRFSAERTGGSVSTLTIQRTQQEDSAVYLCASSRTDSTPQHFGDGTRLSIL.

This chain connects TRBV4-1 to TRBJ1-4, with TRBD1 as a possible D gene (5 bases). V was clipped by 1 base and J by 7 bases, with 7 bases between them. Germline CDR1 MGHRA, CDR2 YSYEKL. The CDR3 is 13 amino acids. The CDR3 region is CASSQVQGEKLFF. CDR3 bases: TGCGCCAGCAGCCAAGTTCAGGGTGAAAAACTGTTTTTT.

The chain combines TRBV28 with TRBJ2-7; D may be TRBD1 (6 bases). Per germline, CDR1 MDHEN and CDR2 SYDVKM. The ends were cut back, 3 bases at V and 5 bases at J, with 14 bases in the middle. This CDR3 comprises 14 residues. CDR3 coding DNA: TGTGCCAGCAGTTTTAGTGACAGGATGGACGAGCAGTACTTC. Protein sequence: CASSFSDRMDEQYF.